This T cell receptor beta chain comes out of a study of T cell clusters in autoimmune cytopenias (dated by TCRdb to between 2018 and 2021). Background on the whole study: Among healthy donor controls, the mean age was about 55 years, the median age was roughly 58 years, and 22 of 43 were female. TRB and IGH repertoires from peripheral blood were sequenced in autoimmune cytopenia patients at active disease and during treatment follow-up, with healthy, CLL and autoimmune hepatitis controls included alongside. The study aimed to test whether autoimmune cytopenia patients carry a disease-specific immune repertoire signature usable as a blood-based biomarker. The median TRB sequencing depth was 50,000 to 60,000 reads per sample, and the median number of distinct TRB clonotypes was about 2,200 per sample. For primary cytopenia, the controls were about 25 age-matched healthy donors, and for secondary cytopenia, the controls were more than twelve age-matched CLL patients. Autoimmune hepatitis repertoires were compared against fewer than 30 age- and sex-matched healthy donors. Broader findings and caveats from the paper: The T cell clusters were defined in silico only, and their functional role remained to be validated experimentally. About 3-fold more exclusive TRB clusters were observed in healthy donors than in active autoimmune hepatitis patients, consistent with an autoimmunity-wide signature. Shifts in the TRB repertoire, including less even repertoires in secondary cytopenia and CLL, were mostly a reflection of lymphoma bias and not of autoimmunity. The cluster-lack signature was not seen for secondary cytopenia versus CLL, apparently masked by the dominant lymphoma-associated repertoire. GLIPH suggested that primary autoimmune cytopenia patients lacked physiological T cell clusters: roughly 50 clusters were exclusive to healthy donors versus fewer than 20 exclusive to patients.

Each sample's TRB amplification started from 250 ng of peripheral blood genomic DNA, which corresponds to 38,000 or so genome equivalents. CDR1 and CDR2, per the germline V gene (reference sequence), are LNHDA and SQIVND. CDR3 length: 14 amino acids, cysteine to phenylalanine. No DNA sequence is on record. This clonotype registers as medium-sized (0.01 to 0.1%) by frequency; no count is noted. Its target antigen remains unknown. TRB rearrangements were amplified by multiplex PCR using a touch-down protocol with TRB-A and TRB-B primer pools mixed in one tube. Two consecutive PCR reactions with Phusion HS II polymerase added Illumina adapters and sample indices to the amplicons. The amplicons were purified from gel with the NucleoSpin Gel and PCR Clean-up kit, after which the amplicons were quantified by Qubit and checked for quality on an Agilent 2100 Bioanalyzer. Sequencing of the libraries was performed on an Illumina MiSeq with 600-cycle, single-indexed, paired-end runs. Per the original workflow: TRB reads were aligned and assembled with MiXCR version 2.1.12 using the default MiXCR reference library. Each unique CDR3 nucleotide sequence defined a clone, and only productive sequences with at least two reads were analysed. Alpha-parameterized diversity profiles (alpha 0 to 5), including the Shannon (alpha 1) and Simpson (alpha 2) indices, were computed with an R script to assess repertoire diversity. The tcR package was used to compute combinatorial TRB VJ usage, which was then compared between cohorts by principal component analysis with ade4. Using GLIPH, TCRbeta CDR3s were clustered on pairs of cohorts matched for age and read depth, and a Wilcoxon test was used to compare cluster frequencies. TCRdb reprocessed the sequencing reads and holds a single record per CDR3 protein sequence, with no DNA. TCRdb, not the original authors, processed these V and J calls. This specimen's table enumerates about 6,100 distinct CDR3 sequences. Approximately 7.6% of the sample is held by the ten biggest clonotypes.

This same sample was also part of a study on T cell repertoires in aging, cancer and after chemotherapy. The second study reports: The donors fell into six age groups ranging from 30 or younger to 70 or older, and each group had at least three individuals. Healthy donor control TCR repertoires were recorded over several months to years and showed clear clonal overlap across re-sampling. The complete dataset included about 8.8 million TCR reads. Untreated patients with hematological or solid cancers showed significantly lower blood TCR diversity and higher clonality than age-matched healthy donors. In healthy donors, the decline in TCR diversity with age was mainly due to loss of richness, whereas in cancer patients loss of evenness also played a role. An increase in median generation probability over the chemotherapy interval was observed in both cancer cohorts, suggesting that the repertoire was reconstituted through rebound thymic output. The authors noted that the repertoire data do not allow conclusions about immunological memory after chemotherapy. To examine immunoaging and T cell reconstitution after chemotherapy, the study profiled TCR beta repertoires in peripheral blood from healthy donors and cancer patients. Alongside about 97 healthy donors serving as a reference group, the cohort included some 210 cancer patients, of whom more than 90 had hematological cancers and 120 to 130 had solid cancers. TRB sequences were processed with MiXCR versions 2.12 and 3.0.5. Shannon diversity, evenness, clonality (one minus evenness), and alpha-parameterized diversity profiles from alpha 0 to 5 were included as repertoire metrics. The IGoR algorithm was used to calculate generation probabilities for clones in the paired samples taken before and after chemotherapy.

Sequenced sample: peripheral blood. The chain uses TRBV19 and TRBJ1-1. This clonotype was sampled from a human donor in good health. The CDR3: CATSLRELNTEAFF.